This T cell receptor beta chain was identified during a study of blood T cell repertoires in COVID-19. Study in general: Samples taken during acute and convalescent COVID-19 were collected in the United States, Italy and Spain. In each case, the material was cDNA or gDNA derived from T cells, B-cell-depleted T cells, or PBMCs.

Trimming took 4 bases from V and 2 from J, leaving 13 bases between them. This CDR3 region has 14 residues. Germline lookup yields CDR1 SGHKS and CDR2 YYEKEE (reference sequence). In the source study's methods: Amplified reference gene primers provided the basis for estimating nucleated cell counts. Produced via immunoSEQ multiplex PCR; TCRdb's table is partial and in-frame only. V, J and clone size were drawn from that table, and D and trimming were deduced from the DNA. The profile shows about 92,000 clones, around 67% of them singletons. The V and J genes are TRBV5-5 and TRBJ2-7; tentatively, D is TRBD1 (6 bases). The sample was peripheral blood. This TCR was sampled from a woman aged 60-70 years in a cohort sampled during active or convalescent COVID-19. CDR3 region: CASSRTAGAYEQYF. The CDR3 DNA is TGTGCCAGCAGCCGGACAGCCGGAGCCTACGAGCAGTACTTC.